Listed here are 18 T cell receptor beta chains from one sample, sequenced in a study of cytomegalovirus exposure and HLA in healthy donors. Use of 60 Vbeta and 13 Jbeta primers characterized the PCR. Some clones are missing from TCRdb's copy, which holds only in-frame ones; the method was immunoSEQ multiplex PCR. This repertoire shows 150,000 to 200,000 clones, roughly 88% found once; its top ten account for around 6%. Sequenced material: PBMCs. The receptors derive from a man aged 50 to 59 in good health and CMV-seropositive.

The V gene is TRBV19, the J gene TRBJ1-3; 7 bases are a match to TRBD1. V was pared by 2 bases and J by 8 bases, with 3 bases of the junction left unmatched. Per germline, CDR1 LNHDA and CDR2 SQIVND (reference sequence). The CDR3 loop spans 13 amino acids. The CDR3 loop is CASSIQGVDTIYF. CDR3 in DNA: TGTGCCAGTAGTATACAGGGGGTTGACACCATATATTTT.

The rearrangement links TRBV5-1 to TRBJ2-5; 13 bases fit TRBD2. Germline values: CDR1 SGHRS, CDR2 YFSETQ. Losses at the gene ends were 2 bases for V and 4 bases for J; bases not matched to a gene: 8. This CDR3 spans 17 amino acids. CDR3 loop: CASSFGLAGVLGETQYF. CDR3 coding DNA: TGCGCCAGCAGCTTCGGACTAGCGGGAGTCTTAGGAGAGACCCAGTACTTC.

The chain has TRBV19 and TRBJ1-3; D may be TRBD1 (5 bases). Trimming took 3 bases from V and 2 from J, leaving 5 bases between them. The CDR3 is made up of 13 amino acids. Germline V gene data show CDR1 as LNHDA and CDR2 as SQIVND (reference sequence). The CDR3 DNA is TGTGCCAGTAGTATGGACACTGGAAACACCATATATTTT. This encodes CASSMDTGNTIYF. Looking up the rest from reference TRBV19 and TRBJ1-3 gives the full variable domain: DGGITQSPKYLFRKEGQNVTLSCEQNLNHDAMYWYRQDPGQGLRLIYYSQIVNDFQKGDIAEGYSVSREKKESFPLTVTSAQKNPTAFYLCASSMDTGNTIYFGEGSWLTVV.

In DNA form, the CDR3 reads TGTGCCAGCAGCTCCCCCAGGGAGGGCCAGCCCCAGCATTTT. It encodes CASSSPREGQPQHF. The chain joins TRBV5-8 to TRBJ1-5; a weak D match, TRBD1 (5 bases). Germline CDR1 SGHTS, CDR2 YDEGEE. The germline V and J ends were trimmed by 3 bases and 7 bases, with 14 bases remaining between them. This CDR3 spans 14 amino acids.

The DNA for the CDR3 is TGTGCCAGCAGTGAAGAAAGCGGTTCACCCCTCCACTTT. This translates into CASSEESGSPLHF. The chain couples TRBV2 to TRBJ1-6, with D unresolved. Deletions cut 1 base from V and 9 bases from J, with 7 bases between. Germline CDR1 is SNHLY and CDR2 is FYNNEI. CDR3 length equals 13 residues.

The gene calls are TRBV4-1 and TRBJ2-4; the D gene is possibly TRBD1 (5 bases). Germline V gives CDR1 MGHRA, CDR2 YSYEKL. Trimming cost V 0 bases and J 6 bases, with 15 bases left between them. The CDR3 has 16 residues. CDR3 in DNA: TGCGCCAGCAGCCAAGATAGGGCAGGGCGAGGAAACATTCAGTACTTC. Translated: CASSQDRAGRGNIQYF.

This clone came up a few times. CDR3 protein: CASSQNSGSRNEQFF. CDR3 sequence (DNA): TGTGCCAGCAGTCAAAATAGCGGGAGTCGGAATGAGCAGTTCTTC. V usage is TRBV6-5 and J usage is TRBJ2-1, with 9 bases identical to TRBD2. V was clipped by 5 bases and J by 7 bases; unmatched bases: 9. The CDR3 runs to 15 residues. The germline CDR1 and CDR2 sequences are MNHEY and SVGAGI.

Of note for this clone: This sample includes further DNA sequences coding for the same CDR3. V usage is TRBV20-1 and J usage is TRBJ2-3; TRBD2 might be the D (5 bases). This CDR3 is 11 amino acids long. Germline V gives CDR1 DFQATT, CDR2 SNEGSKA (reference sequence). With 6 bases removed from V and 4 bases from J, the gap between germline ends came to 8 bases. The CDR3 coding sequence is TGCAGTGCGGGAGCGGCAGATACGCAGTATTTT. As protein: CSAGAADTQYF.

This clone was recorded a few times. J is TRBJ1-5 and V is TRBV2; D gene uncertain. Germline V gives CDR1 SNHLY, CDR2 FYNNEI. The CDR3 is made up of 14 amino acids. V lost 4 bases, J lost 2 bases, and 9 bases lay in between. The CDR3 is CASSATRGNQPQHF. DNA for the CDR3: TGTGCCAGCAGTGCTACTCGGGGCAATCAGCCCCAGCATTTT.

CDR3 DNA sequence: TGTGCCAGCAGTCAGGGCAGCGAAAAACTGTTTTTT. This gives the protein CASSQGSEKLFF. The chain combines TRBV5-4 with TRBJ1-4; D possibly corresponds to TRBD1 (5 bases). The CDR3 loop spans 12 amino acids. V was pared by 5 bases and J by 8 bases, with 10 bases between. Germline values: CDR1 SGHNT, CDR2 YYREEE (reference sequence).

This sequence joins TRBV27 and TRBJ1-2, with D perhaps TRBD1 (6 bases). The CDR3 consists of 13 residues. Germline V gene data show CDR1 as MNHEY and CDR2 as SMNVEV (reference sequence). V lost 3 bases to trimming and J lost 9 bases, with 14 bases between them. The CDR3: CASSFSGGKSYTF. The CDR3 DNA sequence: TGTGCCAGCAGTTTCTCGGGGGGCAAGAGCTACACCTTC.

The chain couples TRBV13 to TRBJ2-1; D is perhaps TRBD2 (6 bases). The CDR3 loop spans 15 amino acids. Germline V gives CDR1 PRHDT, CDR2 FYEKMQ (reference sequence). Deletions cut 2 bases from V and 9 bases from J, with 17 bases between. The CDR3 region is CASSLSWTIEVEQFF. The CDR3 coding sequence is TGTGCCAGCAGCTTATCCTGGACTATCGAAGTTGAGCAGTTCTTC.

The chain has TRBV6-5 and TRBJ2-1, with D uncertain. The germline CDR1 and CDR2 sequences are MNHEY and SVGAGI. The CDR3 extends over 14 amino acids. Deletions cut 6 bases from V and 0 bases from J, with 9 bases between. Written as DNA, the CDR3 is TGTGCCAGCAGAGATCAACTCTCCTACAATGAGCAGTTCTTC. Its translation is CASRDQLSYNEQFF.

The table lists this clone with a count of one. This rearrangement joins TRBV5-4 to TRBJ2-1, with TRBD1 matching 9 bases. This CDR3 is 14 amino acids long. Trimming cost V 5 bases and J 9 bases; bases outside gene matches: 9. Germline CDR1 is SGHNT and CDR2 is YYREEE (reference sequence). The CDR3 coding sequence is TGTGCCAGCAGAATTGGGACAGGGTACGGTGAGCAGTTCTTC. Residues: CASRIGTGYGEQFF.

This chain links TRBV5-1 with TRBJ1-2, with 8 bases matching TRBD1. The CDR3 spans 13 residues. The ends lost 3 bases at V and 6 bases at J; junction bases unmatched: 4. Germline-derived CDR1 and CDR2 are SGHRS and YFSETQ. The DNA for the CDR3 is TGCGCCAGCAGCTCGGACAGGGTCGATGGCTACACCTTC. Translating it yields CASSSDRVDGYTF.

The chain carries TRBV5-1 and TRBJ1-2; D call uncertain. The V gene's germline CDR1 is SGHRS and CDR2 YFSETQ. This CDR3 has 13 amino acids. Trimming stripped 4 bases from V and 4 bases from J, with 11 bases between. The CDR3 DNA follows: TGCGCCAGCAGCGACTCCCTTCCCTATGGCTACACCTTC. It encodes CASSDSLPYGYTF.

The V and J genes are TRBV6-5 and TRBJ1-1; D remains unclear. The CDR3 covers 11 residues. Trimming stripped 8 bases from V and 4 bases from J, with 8 bases between. Per germline, CDR1 MNHEY and CDR2 SVGAGI. This chain's CDR3 is CASLSRTEAFF. The CDR3 DNA sequence: TGTGCCAGCCTCTCCCGCACTGAAGCTTTCTTT.

This chain connects TRBV5-6 to TRBJ2-1, with TRBD2 identical over 15 bases. CDR3 length: 15 residues. Germline CDR1 reads SGHDT; CDR2 reads YYEEEE. The trim removed 4 bases at V and 9 bases at J, leaving 5 bases unmatched. CDR3 sequence: CASSTGLAGGPEQFF. The DNA of the CDR3 is TGTGCCAGCAGCACGGGACTAGCGGGAGGCCCTGAGCAGTTCTTC.